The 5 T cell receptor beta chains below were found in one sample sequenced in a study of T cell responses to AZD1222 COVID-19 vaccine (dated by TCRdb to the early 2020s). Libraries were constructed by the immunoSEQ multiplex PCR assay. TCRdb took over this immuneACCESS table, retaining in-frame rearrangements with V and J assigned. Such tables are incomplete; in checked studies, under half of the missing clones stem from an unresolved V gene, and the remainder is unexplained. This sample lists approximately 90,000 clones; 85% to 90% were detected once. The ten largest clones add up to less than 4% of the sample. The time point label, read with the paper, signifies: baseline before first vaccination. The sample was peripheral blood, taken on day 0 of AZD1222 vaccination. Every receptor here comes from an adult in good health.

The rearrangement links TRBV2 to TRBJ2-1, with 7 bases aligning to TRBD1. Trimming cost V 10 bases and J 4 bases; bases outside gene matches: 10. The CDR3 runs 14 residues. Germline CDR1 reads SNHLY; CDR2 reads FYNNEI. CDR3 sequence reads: CATSGTATYNEQFF. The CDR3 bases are TGTGCCACCTCGGGGACAGCCACATACAATGAGCAGTTCTTC.

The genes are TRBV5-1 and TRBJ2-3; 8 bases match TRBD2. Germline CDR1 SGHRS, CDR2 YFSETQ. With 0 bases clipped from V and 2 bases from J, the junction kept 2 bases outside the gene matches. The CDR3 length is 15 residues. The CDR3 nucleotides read TGCGCCAGCAGCTTGGTAGGACTAGCCACAGATACGCAGTATTTT. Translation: CASSLVGLATDTQYF.

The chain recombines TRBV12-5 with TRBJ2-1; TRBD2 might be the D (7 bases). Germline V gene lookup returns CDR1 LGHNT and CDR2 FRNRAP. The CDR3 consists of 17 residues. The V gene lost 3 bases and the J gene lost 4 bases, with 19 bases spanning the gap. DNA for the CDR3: TGTGCTAGTGGTTTCCCGTACAGGGAGGGCCGATACAATGAGCAGTTCTTC. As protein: CASGFPYREGRYNEQFF.

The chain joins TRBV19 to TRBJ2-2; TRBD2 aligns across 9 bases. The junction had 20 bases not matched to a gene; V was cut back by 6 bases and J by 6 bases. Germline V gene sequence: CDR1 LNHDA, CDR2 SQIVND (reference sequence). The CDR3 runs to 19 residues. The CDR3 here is CASSPIAGASKGPAGELFF. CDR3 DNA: TGTGCCAGTAGCCCTATAGCGGGAGCCTCGAAGGGTCCGGCCGGGGAGCTGTTTTTT.

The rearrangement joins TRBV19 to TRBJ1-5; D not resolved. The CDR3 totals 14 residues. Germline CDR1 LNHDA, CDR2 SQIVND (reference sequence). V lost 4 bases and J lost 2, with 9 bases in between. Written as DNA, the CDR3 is TGTGCCAGTAGTACAACACAGCGCAATCAGCCCCAGCATTTT. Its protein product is CASSTTQRNQPQHF.